This T cell receptor beta chain emerged from a study of T cells after posttransplantation cyclophosphamide. Notes on the study in general: TRB clonality was highly associated with recipient CMV seropositivity and reactivation.

This CDR3 region has 15 residues. Trimming cost V 4 bases and J 4 bases; bases outside gene matches: 5. The germline V gene has CDR1 SGDLS and CDR2 YYNGEE. Busulfan-fludarabine conditioning, marrow transplant, and cyclophosphamide on days +3 and +4 were administered. TCRdb keeps only in-frame clones here, not all; method: immunoSEQ multiplex PCR. The sample includes approximately 2,500 clones, less than 75% seen only once; the top ten take 25% to 35%. A note on this clone: Its target is unknown.

The genes are TRBV9 and TRBJ2-5; 12 bases align to TRBD1. The sample in question was PBMCs, obtained 30 days after allogeneic stem cell transplant with posttransplant cyclophosphamide. This TCR derives from a female patient aged 45 to 65 who received an allogeneic stem cell transplant from a related donor, was CMV-positive, and had no GVHD. The graft donor may have given rise to some T cells. In DNA, the CDR3 is TGTGCCAGCAGCAAGGGACAGGGGGCGGGAGAGACCCAGTACTTC. This translates into CASSKGQGAGETQYF.